This TCR beta chain was recovered during a study of blood T cell repertoires in COVID-19. Whole-study context: COVID-19 samples collected from the United States, Italy and Spain covered acute and convalescent phases. The cDNA or gDNA used as material had been derived from T cells, B-cell-depleted T cells, or PBMCs.

Trimming stripped 4 bases from V and 4 bases from J, with 14 bases between. The CDR3 is made up of 14 amino acids. CDR1 and CDR2 from the germline V gene are SGDLS and YYNGEE. A single count supports this clone. Per the original data handling: Counts of nucleated cells, estimated from reference gene primer amplification, were obtained. TCRdb's copy holds only in-frame clones and misses some; the assay was immunoSEQ multiplex PCR. V, J and clone size reflect that table, while D and trimming were determined from the DNA. The sample holds tens of thousands of clones; over 75% are singletons and the top ten take 15%.

Sequenced sample: peripheral blood. This clonotype was obtained from a human donor with active COVID-19. The donor label of this sample is uncertain. The chain is built from TRBV9 and TRBJ1-1; the D gene is possibly TRBD1 (5 bases). The CDR3 DNA follows: TGTGCCAGCAGCCCTCGTCAGGGAGGCACTGAAGCTTTCTTT. Its translation: CASSPRQGGTEAFF.